A single sample gave rise to the 3 T cell receptor beta chains below, sequenced in a study of blood T cell repertoires in COVID-19. Repertoires were generated with immunoSEQ multiplex PCR, while TCRdb's copy carries only in-frame clones and drops some. The table shows about 310,000 clones, with under 90% occurring only once. Sequenced input: peripheral blood. All receptors derive from a woman aged 30 to 39 with COVID-19, enrolled during active disease.

The chain links TRBV5-8 to TRBJ2-7, with 8 bases lining up with TRBD2. V lost 1 base to trimming and J lost 4 bases; unmatched junction nucleotides: 7. Germline V lookup: CDR1 SGHTS, CDR2 YDEGEE. CDR3 size: 15 residues. The CDR3 protein is CASSLFSSGRYEQYF. CDR3 nucleotides: TGTGCCAGCAGCTTGTTTTCCAGCGGGAGATACGAGCAGTACTTC.

The CDR3 sequence is CSAQESSYEQYF. DNA of the CDR3: TGCAGCGCACAGGAATCCTCCTACGAGCAGTACTTC. The V call is TRBV29-1, the J call TRBJ2-7, with a weak D call TRBD1 (5 bases). The germline gives CDR1 SQVTM, CDR2 ANQGSEA. The V gene lost 7 bases and the J gene lost 0 bases, with 10 bases spanning the gap. This CDR3 contains 12 residues.

The chain recombines TRBV3-1 (or the pseudogene TRBV3-2) with TRBJ1-1; no definite D call. V lost 6 bases, J lost 1 base, and 6 bases lay in between. Germline V gene lookup returns CDR1 LGHDT and CDR2 YNNKEL (reference sequence). The CDR3 is made up of 12 amino acids. The CDR3 is CASRLKNTEAFF. In DNA, the CDR3 is TGTGCCAGCAGACTCAAGAACACTGAAGCTTTCTTT.